Below, 4 T cell receptor beta chains from the same sample are listed, as sequenced in a study of blood T cell repertoires in COVID-19. Generated by immunoSEQ multiplex PCR, the TCRdb table keeps only in-frame clones and is missing some. The profile shows roughly 250,000 clones, approximately 84% of them singletons. Sequenced material: PBMCs or T cells enriched from blood (not recorded which). Source of these receptors: a middle-aged woman with acute COVID-19.

This rearrangement joins TRBV29-1 to TRBJ1-1; D possibly corresponds to TRBD1 (6 bases). V gave up 7 bases and J gave up 7 bases, with 22 bases separating them. Per germline, CDR1 SQVTM and CDR2 ANQGSEA. The CDR3 runs to 14 residues. The CDR3 bases are TGCAGCGCGTTTACAGGGATTGTAATGGGTGAAGCTTTCTTT. This gives the protein CSAFTGIVMGEAFF.

This chain connects TRBV3-1 (or the pseudogene TRBV3-2) to TRBJ2-7; TRBD2 aligns across 11 bases. Per germline, CDR1 LGHDT and CDR2 YNNKEL (reference sequence). V shed 3 bases, J shed 6 bases, and the junction held 7 bases outside the gene matches. The CDR3 spans 15 residues. DNA for the CDR3: TGTGCCAGCAGCCAGATCTCGGGACTAGCGGCCGAGCAGTACTTC. Residues: CASSQISGLAAEQYF.

The chain employs TRBV28 and TRBJ2-7; 9 bases are a match to TRBD1. Germline assignment: CDR1 MDHEN and CDR2 SYDVKM. J gave up 3 bases and V 3 bases, and 3 bases lay outside the gene matches. This CDR3 contains 14 residues. CDR3 region: CASSFPDRGYEQYF. The CDR3 nucleotides read TGTGCCAGCAGTTTTCCGGACAGGGGCTACGAGCAGTACTTC.

The chain is built from TRBV3-1 (or the pseudogene TRBV3-2) and TRBJ1-6; TRBD1 might be the D (6 bases). V was cut by 1 base and J by 4 bases, with 8 bases left in between. The CDR3 has 15 amino acids. Germline assignment: CDR1 LGHDT and CDR2 YNNKEL (reference sequence). CDR3 sequence (DNA): TGTGCCAGCAGCCAAGTGGACAGTTATAATTCACCCCTCCACTTT. Translation gives CASSQVDSYNSPLHF.